One and the same sample provided the 8 T cell receptor beta chains below, sequenced in a study of cytomegalovirus exposure and HLA in healthy donors. With 60 Vbeta and 13 Jbeta primers, the PCR was carried out. TCRdb's copy holds only in-frame clones and misses some; the assay was immunoSEQ multiplex PCR. Counted here are about 160,000 clones, more than 75% occurring once; the ten biggest clones make up less than 2.5%. Sequencing was performed on PBMCs. The origin of the receptors is a man younger than 30 in good health and CMV-seropositive.

About this clone itself: At one boundary the junction diverges from the germline segment, which might be a read error. The chain carries TRBV29-1 and TRBJ2-4, with D perhaps matching TRBD1 (6 bases). The CDR3 contains 15 residues. Germline loops: CDR1 SQVTM, CDR2 ANQGSEA. The CDR3: CSVARQDASRNSQYF. CDR3 in DNA: TGCAGCGTCGCCCGACAGGATGCCAGCCGGAACAGTCAGTACTTC.

This chain connects TRBV5-5 to TRBJ1-1; 7 bases line up with TRBD1. The CDR3 extends over 13 amino acids. Per germline, CDR1 SGHKS and CDR2 YYEKEE (reference sequence). V trimming: 7 bases; J trimming: 4 bases; junction bases outside the gene matches: 7. CDR3 in DNA: TGTGCCAGCGTGAGCGCAGGGGGCACTGAAGCTTTCTTT. Its translation: CASVSAGGTEAFF.

The rearrangement joins TRBV10-3 to TRBJ2-1, with 13 nucleotides matching TRBD2. Germline V lookup: CDR1 ENHRY, CDR2 SYGVKD. This CDR3 has 13 residues. Trimming took 8 bases from V and 6 from J; bases not matched to a gene: 1. CDR3 amino acids: CAIRTSGGNEQFF. CDR3 coding DNA: TGTGCCATCCGGACTAGCGGGGGCAATGAGCAGTTCTTC.

This sequence joins TRBV6-1 and TRBJ1-1; D not resolved. The CDR3 has 13 amino acids. V lost 1 base and J 8 bases, leaving 11 bases between the germline ends. Germline CDR1 reads MNHNS; CDR2 reads SASEGT. In nucleotides, the CDR3 is TGTGCCAGCAGTGAAGAGGGCCGGGGAGAAGCTTTCTTT. Protein: CASSEEGRGEAFF.

The rearrangement links TRBV9 to TRBJ1-4; possible D gene TRBD1, 6 bases. The CDR3 has 15 amino acids. Trimming shortened V by 3 bases and J by 8 bases, and 17 bases separated the two germline ends. From germline, CDR1 is SGDLS and CDR2 YYNGEE. The CDR3 DNA reads as TGTGCCAGCAGCGCGTCAGGGGAGTACCCCGAAAAACTGTTTTTT. Protein sequence: CASSASGEYPEKLFF.

This clone occurred once. The chain uses TRBV14 and TRBJ1-1; unclear D gene. Germline CDR1 reads SGHDN; CDR2 reads FVKESK. The length of the CDR3 is 13 residues. V lost 0 bases and J 4 bases, leaving 6 bases between the germline ends. The CDR3 here is CASSQEAGTEAFF. For the CDR3, the DNA is TGTGCCAGCAGCCAAGAGGCTGGCACTGAAGCTTTCTTT.

The chain has TRBV7-9 and TRBJ2-2, with D possibly being TRBD2 (7 bases). V was pared by 2 bases and J by 5 bases, with 24 bases between. The CDR3 sequence is 19 residues long. Looked up from germline, CDR1 is SEHNR and CDR2 is FQNEAQ (reference sequence). The CDR3, as DNA: TGTGCCAGCAGCTTAAATGTTTGGCGGGGGCCCTGGTGGACCGGGGAGCTGTTTTTT. This translates into CASSLNVWRGPWWTGELFF.

The chain employs TRBV7-2 and TRBJ2-7, with D perhaps TRBD1 (6 bases). Trimming took 5 bases from V and 3 from J, leaving 17 bases between them. Germline V gene sequence: CDR1 SGHTA, CDR2 FQGNSA. This CDR3 is 15 amino acids long. The CDR3: CASSPSTGTGYEQYF. CDR3 nucleotides: TGTGCCAGCAGCCCCAGTACAGGGACCGGCTACGAGCAGTACTTC. Combining the CDR3 with reference TRBV7-2 and TRBJ2-7 gives the whole variable domain GAGVSQSPSNKVTEKGKDVELRCDPISGHTALYWYRQSLGQGLEFLIYFQGNSAPDKSGLPSDRFSAERTGGSVSTLTIQRTQQEDSAVYLCASSPSTGTGYEQYFGPGTRLTVT.